These 24 T cell receptor beta chains originate from one sample sequenced in a study of T cell repertoires in cytomegalovirus infection. No cognate antigen is known for these TCRs. From the reads, TCRdb called clonotypes with MiXCR, one entry per CDR3 protein. The data show roughly 920,000 distinct CDR3 sequences, less than 35% seen once. Source: cultured CD8+ T cells from PBMCs, taken from culture after CMV antigen stimulation. These receptors were collected from a human donor in good health (CMV status not recorded). Some clones in this sample may be carry-over from other donors' samples.

This clonotype was recorded a few times. The rearrangement links TRBV14 to TRBJ2-1, with 9 bases aligning to TRBD2. With 4 bases clipped from V and 8 bases from J, the junction kept 9 bases outside the gene matches. Germline V gene data show CDR1 as SGHDN and CDR2 as FVKESK. The CDR3 is made up of 15 amino acids. The CDR3 DNA reads TGTGCCAGCAGCCCTCTGGGGACTAGCTGGGATGAGCAGTTCTTC. Its protein product is CASSPLGTSWDEQFF. Looking up the rest from reference TRBV14 and TRBJ2-1 gives the full variable domain: EAGVTQFPSHSVIEKGQTVTLRCDPISGHDNLYWYRRVMGKEIKFLLHFVKESKQDESGMPNNRFLAERTGGTYSTLKVQPAELEDSGVYFCASSPLGTSWDEQFFGPGTRLTVL.

This chain joins TRBV2 and TRBJ1-1; 9 nucleotides agree with TRBD1. The V gene end was trimmed by 9 bases and the J gene end by 1 base; junction bases not matched to a gene: 3. The CDR3 runs to 13 residues. The germline CDR1 and CDR2 sequences are SNHLY and FYNNEI. The CDR3 DNA reads TGTGCCAGGGGGACAGGGAGGAACACTGAAGCTTTCTTT. Translation: CARGTGRNTEAFF.

Remarks on this clonotype: The junction and the germline gene differ at one end; a read error may be behind it. V and J are TRBV7-3 and TRBJ2-1; 7 positions match TRBD2. Germline V lookup: CDR1 SGHTA, CDR2 FQGTGA. The CDR3 consists of 16 residues. The CDR3, as DNA: TGTGCCAGCAGCCTTGGGGGGGGACTATCCTACATTGAGCAGTTCTTC. This gives the protein CASSLGGGLSYIEQFF.

The V call is TRBV12-3 or TRBV12-4, the J call TRBJ2-3; 7 bases fit TRBD1. The CDR3 has 16 amino acids. The V and J ends lost 2 bases and 2 bases, in that order; junction bases with no gene match: 7. CDR3 sequence reads: CASSLRGLGHTDTQYF. The CDR3 DNA is TGTGCCAGCAGTTTAAGGGGGCTCGGGCACACAGATACGCAGTATTTT.

This chain links TRBV20-1 with TRBJ1-2; no definite D call. With 0 bases removed from V and 4 bases from J, the gap between germline ends came to 18 bases. The CDR3 is 16 residues long. Germline loops: CDR1 DFQATT, CDR2 SNEGSKA (reference sequence). CDR3 amino acids: CSARDWIESGLYGYTF. DNA of the CDR3: TGCAGTGCTAGAGATTGGATAGAGTCTGGGCTCTATGGCTACACCTTC.

The table lists this clonotype with many counts. The chain employs TRBV7-8 and TRBJ2-1, with 8 bases fitting TRBD1. Trimming cost V 2 bases and J 5 bases; bases outside gene matches: 5. The germline V gene has CDR1 SGHVS and CDR2 FQNEAQ. The CDR3 spans 15 residues. CDR3 in DNA: TGTGCCAGCAGCTTACGAACAGGGGGAAACAATGAGCAGTTCTTC. It is translated as CASSLRTGGNNEQFF.

V usage is TRBV7-9 and J usage is TRBJ2-2; D is uncertain. Germline CDR1 reads SEHNR; CDR2 reads FQNEAQ (reference sequence). Trimming took 1 base from V and 1 from J, leaving 7 bases between them. The CDR3 has 15 residues. CDR3 bases: TGTGCCAGCAGCTTAGGGACCTTGAACACCGGGGAGCTGTTTTTT. Protein product: CASSLGTLNTGELFF.

This clonotype occurred a few times. This CDR3 is CASSLYSGASTDTQYF. The CDR3 nucleotides read TGTGCCAGCAGCTTATACAGCGGGGCTAGCACAGATACGCAGTATTTT. V is TRBV7-6 and J is TRBJ2-3; 7 bases align to TRBD2. The J segment lost 0 bases and the V segment lost 2 bases, leaving 5 bases of the junction unmatched. The CDR3 has 16 residues. Germline CDR1 and CDR2: SGHVS and FNYEAQ.

The table lists this clonotype with many counts. The chain combines TRBV7-2 with TRBJ2-7; D tentatively fits TRBD1 or TRBD2 (5 bases each). CDR3 length: 12 residues. V gave up 4 bases and J gave up 6 bases, with 10 bases separating them. The V gene's germline CDR1 is SGHTA and CDR2 FQGNSA. The CDR3 DNA reads as TGTGCCAGCAGCTCCGGGGACGGCGAGCAGTACGTC. It encodes CASSSGDGEQYV.

The chain recombines TRBV27 with TRBJ1-6; D unresolved. The V and J ends lost 4 bases and 7 bases respectively, with 11 bases between them. The CDR3 runs 14 residues. Germline V gene lookup returns CDR1 MNHEY and CDR2 SMNVEV (reference sequence). The CDR3 DNA sequence: TGTGCCAGCAGTTCGCATCGTGGGAATTCACCCCTCCACTTT. Translating gives CASSSHRGNSPLHF.

The chain uses TRBV10-3 and TRBJ1-5, with D perhaps matching TRBD1 (6 bases). This CDR3 has 17 residues. V lost 1 base and J 2 bases, leaving 15 bases between the germline ends. Germline-derived CDR1 and CDR2 are ENHRY and SYGVKD. The CDR3 protein is CAISEFLEGQGNQPQHF. The CDR3 nucleotides read TGTGCCATCAGTGAGTTTCTAGAGGGACAAGGCAATCAGCCCCAGCATTTT.

This clonotype was seen ten or more times. The chain employs TRBV28 and TRBJ1-3, with a weak D call TRBD1 (5 bases). Looked up from germline, CDR1 is MDHEN and CDR2 is SYDVKM. V gave up 8 bases and J gave up 1 base, with 21 bases separating them. The CDR3 loop spans 17 amino acids. The CDR3 protein is CASSPTHEGRSGNTIYF. The CDR3, as DNA: TGTGCCAGCTCACCTACCCACGAGGGGCGATCTGGAAACACCATATATTTT.

This clonotype was counted between two and nine times. The chain uses TRBV4-3 and TRBJ1-1; possibly TRBD1 for D (6 bases). Trimming pared 0 bases from V and 7 bases from J, leaving 18 bases between. CDR1 is LGHNA and CDR2 is YSLEER in the germline V gene. This CDR3 contains 16 residues. The DNA for the CDR3 is TGCGCCAGCAGCCAAGATACGGATGGGGGGCTGAGTGAAGCTTTCTTT. Translated, it gives CASSQDTDGGLSEAFF.

The chain is built from TRBV19 and TRBJ2-7; unclear D gene. V lost 5 bases, J lost 2 bases, and 13 bases lay in between. Germline V gives CDR1 LNHDA, CDR2 SQIVND (reference sequence). CDR3 length: 14 residues. CDR3 residues: CASSSRRTAYEQYV. DNA for the CDR3: TGTGCCAGTAGTTCCAGAAGGACCGCCTACGAGCAGTACGTC.

This clonotype has at least ten counts. The chain uses TRBV28 and TRBJ1-1; D is possibly TRBD1 (5 bases). The CDR3 covers 14 residues. The germline V gene encodes CDR1 MDHEN and CDR2 SYDVKM. V was shortened by 5 bases and J by 5 bases, with 15 bases between the two germline ends. DNA of the CDR3: TGTGCCAGCAGTATTCACAGTGGGGGAACTGAAGCTTTCTTT. It translates to CASSIHSGGTEAFF.

The chain employs TRBV4-2 and TRBJ1-2, with D maybe TRBD1 (5 bases). This CDR3 spans 13 amino acids. Looked up from germline, CDR1 is LGHNA and CDR2 is YNFKEQ. Trimming left V 1 base short and J 5 bases short, with 8 bases between. The CDR3 DNA is TGTGCCAGCAGCCAAGTCAGGGATTATGGCTACACCTTC. Translated: CASSQVRDYGYTF.

The chain joins TRBV10-3 to TRBJ1-5; D might be TRBD1 (5 bases). Germline V CDR1 and CDR2: ENHRY, SYGVKD. The CDR3 loop spans 12 amino acids. Trimming removed 6 bases from V and 10 bases from J, with 13 bases in between. CDR3 bases: TGTGCCATCAGCTCTCCAGGGAAACCCCAGCATTTT. Protein: CAISSPGKPQHF.

The V gene is TRBV7-9, the J gene TRBJ1-1, with no clear D. The CDR3 is made up of 15 amino acids. The germline V gene encodes CDR1 SEHNR and CDR2 FQNEAQ (reference sequence). Trimming took 1 base from V and 7 from J, leaving 16 bases between them. The CDR3 reads CASSLVSGYYGEAFF. CDR3 nucleotides: TGTGCCAGCAGCTTAGTGTCGGGGTATTATGGTGAAGCTTTCTTT. The whole variable domain, filled in from reference TRBV7-9 and TRBJ1-1, reads DTGVSQNPRHKITKRGQNVTFRCDPISEHNRLYWYRQTLGQGPEFLTYFQNEAQLEKSRLLSDRFSAERPKGSFSTLEIQRTEQGDSAMYLCASSLVSGYYGEAFFGQGTRLTVV.

The chain joins TRBV10-3 to TRBJ1-6, with 8 positions matching TRBD1. The CDR3 spans 15 residues. The V gene end was trimmed by 3 bases and the J gene end by 7 bases; junction bases not matched to a gene: 5. Germline assignment: CDR1 ENHRY and CDR2 SYGVKD. CDR3 coding DNA: TGTGCCATCAGTGATGACAGGGGACGGAATTCACCCCTCCACTTT. Translation gives CAISDDRGRNSPLHF.

The table lists this clonotype with a few counts. The chain uses TRBV4-1 and TRBJ2-3; D is uncertain. The CDR3 is 17 amino acids. The germline V and J ends were trimmed by 0 bases and 6 bases, with 19 bases remaining between them. Germline-derived CDR1 and CDR2 are MGHRA and YSYEKL. CDR3 sequence: CASSQEALLDFDDTQYF. The CDR3 bases are TGCGCCAGCAGCCAAGAGGCCCTTTTGGATTTTGACGATACGCAGTATTTT.

This clonotype appeared once. This rearrangement joins TRBV4-1 to TRBJ2-5; D remains unclear. V was pared by 8 bases and J by 7 bases, with 14 bases between. Germline V gene data show CDR1 as MGHRA and CDR2 as YSYEKL. The CDR3 contains 12 residues. CDR3: CASRSGSGTQYF. CDR3 coding DNA: TGCGCCAGCCGTTCAGGTTCCGGGACCCAGTACTTC.

A few counts support this clonotype. In DNA, the CDR3 is TGTGCCAGCAGCTTACCCCGAGATACGCAGTATTTT. As protein: CASSLPRDTQYF. The rearrangement links TRBV11-3 to TRBJ2-3; unclear D gene. V was trimmed by 2 bases and J by 5 bases, leaving 5 bases between them. This CDR3 has 12 amino acids. Germline V gives CDR1 SGHNT, CDR2 YENEEA.

Points on this clonotype: A much bigger clone sits one base away, suggesting this may be a read error. The chain recombines TRBV7-8 with TRBJ2-2; 15 bases are a match to TRBD2. The CDR3 runs 18 residues. The germline gives CDR1 SGHVS, CDR2 FQNEAQ. The CDR3 DNA sequence: TGTGTCAGCAGCACCCGGACTAGCGGGGGGGAAAACACCGGGGAGCTGTTTTTT. This translates into CVSSTRTSGGENTGELFF.

This clonotype was seen more than once but under ten times. The CDR3 DNA is TGTGCCAGTCATCACGTAGGGCAGGCCGCAAACATTCAGTACTTC. This encodes CASHHVGQAANIQYF. The chain has TRBV7-9 and TRBJ2-4; D call uncertain. CDR1 SEHNR and CDR2 FQNEAQ come from the germline V gene (reference sequence). CDR3 length: 15 residues. V was shortened by 9 bases and J by 6 bases, with 21 bases between the two germline ends.